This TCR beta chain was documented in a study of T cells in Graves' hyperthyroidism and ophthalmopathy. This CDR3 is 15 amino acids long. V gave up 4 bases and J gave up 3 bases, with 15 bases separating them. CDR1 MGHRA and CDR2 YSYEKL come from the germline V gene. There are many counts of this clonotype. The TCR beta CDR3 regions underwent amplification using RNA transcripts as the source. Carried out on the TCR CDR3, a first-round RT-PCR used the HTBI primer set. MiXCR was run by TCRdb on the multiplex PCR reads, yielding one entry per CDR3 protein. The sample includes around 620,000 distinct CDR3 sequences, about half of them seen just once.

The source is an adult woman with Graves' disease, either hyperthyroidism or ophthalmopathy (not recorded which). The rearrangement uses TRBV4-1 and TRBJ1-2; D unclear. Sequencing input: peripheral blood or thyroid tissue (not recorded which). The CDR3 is CASSRSTRRDYGYTF. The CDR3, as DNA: TGCGCCAGCAGCCGGTCCACTCGGCGGGACTATGGCTACACCTTC.